The clone carrying this T cell receptor beta chain was counted a single time. CDR1 and CDR2 (germline): SGHTA, FQGTGA. The CDR3 loop spans 15 amino acids. After removal of 5 bases from V and 4 bases from J, the junction contained 5 bases not matched to a gene. The sample belongs to a study of blood T cell repertoires in COVID-19. About the study: The United States, Italy and Spain supplied acute and convalescent COVID-19 samples. From T cells, B-cell-depleted T cells, or PBMCs came the material, which was cDNA or gDNA.

In the original workflow: It was from reference gene primer amplification that nucleated cell counts were estimated. Assay: immunoSEQ multiplex PCR; the TCRdb copy retains only in-frame clones and omits some. The V and J calls and the clone size are those of that table, but D and trimming were determined from the DNA. The sample lists some 42,000 clones, around 90% occurring once. J is TRBJ2-2 and V is TRBV7-3; 9 nucleotides align to TRBD1. The sample taken for sequencing was peripheral blood. The TCR sequence derives from a man aged 45-65 years with active COVID-19. The DNA of the CDR3 is TGTGCCAGCAGCCACGGACAGGGGAGCACCGGGGAGCTGTTTTTT. Translation: CASSHGQGSTGELFF.